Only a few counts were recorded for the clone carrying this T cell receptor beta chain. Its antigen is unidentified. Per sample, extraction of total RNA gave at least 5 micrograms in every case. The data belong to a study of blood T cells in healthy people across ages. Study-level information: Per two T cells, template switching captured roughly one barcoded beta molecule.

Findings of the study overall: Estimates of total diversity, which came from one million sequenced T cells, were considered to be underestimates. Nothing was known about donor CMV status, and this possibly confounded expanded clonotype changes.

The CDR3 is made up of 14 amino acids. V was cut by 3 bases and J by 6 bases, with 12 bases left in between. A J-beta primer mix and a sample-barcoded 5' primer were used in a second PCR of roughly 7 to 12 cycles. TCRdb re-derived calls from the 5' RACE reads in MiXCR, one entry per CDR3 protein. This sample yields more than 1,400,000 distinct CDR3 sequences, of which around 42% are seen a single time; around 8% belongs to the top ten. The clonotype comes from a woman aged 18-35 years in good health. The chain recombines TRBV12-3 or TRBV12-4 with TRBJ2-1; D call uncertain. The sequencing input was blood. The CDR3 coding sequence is TGTGCCAGCAGTTTCCTTGGGGTTCGCAATGAGCAGTTCTTC. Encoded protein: CASSFLGVRNEQFF.